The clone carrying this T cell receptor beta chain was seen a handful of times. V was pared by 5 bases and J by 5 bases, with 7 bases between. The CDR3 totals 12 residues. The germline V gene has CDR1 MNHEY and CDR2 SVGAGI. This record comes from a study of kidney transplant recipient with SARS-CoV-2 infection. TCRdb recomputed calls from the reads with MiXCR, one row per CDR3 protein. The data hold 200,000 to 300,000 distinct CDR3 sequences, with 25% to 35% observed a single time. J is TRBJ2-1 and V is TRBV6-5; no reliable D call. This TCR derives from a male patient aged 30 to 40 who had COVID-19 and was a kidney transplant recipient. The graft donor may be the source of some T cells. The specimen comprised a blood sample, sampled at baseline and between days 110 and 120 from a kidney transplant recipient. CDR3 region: CASSRENNEQFF. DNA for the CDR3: TGTGCCAGCAGTAGAGAAAACAATGAGCAGTTCTTC.